Below, 31 T cell receptor beta chains from the same sample are listed, as sequenced in a study of a mutant IDH1 vaccine in newly diagnosed glioma. Stated time point: baseline, week 1 (first vaccination visit). Specified treatment: pre-vaccination baseline after standard-of-care therapy. Only in-frame clones appear in the TCRdb table, and some are missing; sequencing was by immunoSEQ multiplex PCR. The sample lists tens of thousands of clones, 65% to 80% occurring once. This material consisted of PBMCs, taken from a glioma patient treated with radiotherapy, temozolomide or both. The receptor set was obtained from a middle-aged woman with glioma.

The chain's CDR3 is CASGVSPGDNTEAFF. The CDR3 DNA is TGCGCCAGCGGTGTCAGCCCTGGTGACAACACTGAAGCTTTCTTT. The gene calls are TRBV5-1 and TRBJ1-1; D not certain. CDR3 length equals 15 residues. Germline CDR1 SGHRS, CDR2 YFSETQ. Trimming left V 7 bases short and J 2 bases short, with 18 bases between.

The chain uses TRBV10-3 and TRBJ2-7, with TRBD1 matching over 12 bases. The V and J ends lost 8 bases and 7 bases, in that order; junction bases with no gene match: 3. The CDR3 has 12 amino acids. CDR1 and CDR2 (germline): ENHRY, SYGVKD. As DNA, the CDR3 is TGTGCCATCGGGACAGGGGGCGTAGAGCAGTACTTC. It yields the protein CAIGTGGVEQYF.

CDR3 region: CASSPRYEAFF. CDR3 nucleotides: TGCGCCAGCTCGCCTCGATACGAAGCTTTCTTT. This chain joins TRBV10-2 and TRBJ1-1; D gene uncertain. Trimming left V 8 bases short and J 8 bases short, with 12 bases between. Germline V gene data show CDR1 as WSHSY and CDR2 as SAAADI. The CDR3 extends over 11 amino acids.

The J gene is TRBJ1-1, the V gene TRBV18, with a tentative D call TRBD1 (5 bases). CDR3 size: 15 residues. Germline V gives CDR1 KGHSH, CDR2 LQKENI. V lost 2 bases and J lost 1, with 11 bases in between. DNA of the CDR3: TGTGCCAGCTCACCATCGGGTCAGGGGAACACTGAAGCTTTCTTT. Translation gives CASSPSGQGNTEAFF.

The chain combines TRBV29-1 with TRBJ1-1; D is perhaps TRBD1 (6 bases). Trimming stripped 6 bases from V and 4 bases from J, with 9 bases between. Per germline, CDR1 SQVTM and CDR2 ANQGSEA. The CDR3 runs 11 residues. The CDR3 spells CSVRGGTEAFF. As DNA, the CDR3 is TGCAGCGTAAGGGGGGGCACTGAAGCTTTCTTT.

This sequence joins TRBV7-2 and TRBJ1-2; a possible D gene is TRBD1 (5 bases). This CDR3 has 15 amino acids. Trimming removed 1 base at V and 0 bases at J, with 9 bases between. Germline V lookup: CDR1 SGHTA, CDR2 FQGNSA. This CDR3 reads CASSLVGRANYGYTF. CDR3 DNA sequence: TGTGCCAGCAGCTTAGTGGGCAGGGCTAACTATGGCTACACCTTC.

The rearrangement joins TRBV7-9 to TRBJ1-2; unclear D gene. CDR1 is SEHNR, CDR2 FQNEAQ, per germline (reference sequence). The V and J ends lost 5 bases and 2 bases respectively, with 12 bases between them. There are 14 residues in the CDR3. The chain's CDR3 is CASSPEGWNYGYTF. The CDR3, as DNA: TGTGCCAGCAGCCCAGAGGGATGGAACTATGGCTACACCTTC.

The chain links TRBV10-1 to TRBJ2-7; D gene uncertain. Germline CDR1 is WNHNN and CDR2 is SYGVQD (reference sequence). The length of the CDR3 is 11 residues. The germline V and J ends were trimmed by 0 bases and 7 bases, with 4 bases remaining between them. The DNA of the CDR3 is TGCGCCAGCAGTGAGTCCCGGGAGCAGTACTTC. It translates to CASSESREQYF.

The chain links TRBV6-5 to TRBJ1-1; 11 nucleotides align to TRBD1. Germline CDR1 MNHEY, CDR2 SVGAGI. The junction had 8 bases not matched to a gene; V was cut back by 6 bases and J by 5 bases. This CDR3 comprises 15 residues. CDR3 nucleotide sequence: TGTGCCAGCAGCAGGACAGGGGGCGCGGATACTGAAGCTTTCTTT. Its translation is CASSRTGGADTEAFF.

In DNA form, the CDR3 reads TGTGCCAGCAGCGTAGCGGGGGCCCCTGGGGAGCAGTACTTC. As protein: CASSVAGAPGEQYF. The genes are TRBV9 and TRBJ2-7; D is tentatively TRBD1 or TRBD2 (6 bases each). Per germline, CDR1 SGDLS and CDR2 YYNGEE. The CDR3 runs to 14 residues. Trimming took 0 bases from V and 7 from J, leaving 14 bases between them.

J is TRBJ1-6 and V is TRBV30; 9 bases map to TRBD1. The CDR3 length is 16 residues. Per the germline V gene, CDR1 is GTSNPN and CDR2 is SVGIG (reference sequence). V lost 0 bases to trimming and J lost 15 bases; unmatched junction nucleotides: 15. The CDR3 sequence: CAWSVDRGRQGVHLHF. The CDR3 DNA reads TGTGCCTGGAGTGTAGATCGTGGGCGACAGGGGGTACACCTCCACTTT.

The V gene is TRBV5-4, the J gene TRBJ2-6, with a weak D call TRBD1 (5 bases). CDR1 is SGHNT and CDR2 is YYREEE in the germline V gene (reference sequence). CDR3 size: 16 residues. Trimming removed 0 bases from V and 2 bases from J, with 9 bases in between. CDR3 residues: CASSLDRPAGANVLTF. In DNA form, the CDR3 reads TGTGCCAGCAGCTTGGACAGGCCCGCTGGGGCCAACGTCCTGACTTTC. The variable domain in full, with the rest retrieved from reference TRBV5-4 and TRBJ2-6, is ETGVTQSPTHLIKTRGQQVTLRCSSQSGHNTVSWYQQALGQGPQFIFQYYREEENGRGNFPPRFSGLQFPNYSSELNVNALELDDSALYLCASSLDRPAGANVLTFGAGSRLTVL.

The chain combines TRBV27 with TRBJ1-5; tentative D call: TRBD1 (6 bases). This CDR3 contains 14 residues. V was trimmed by 4 bases and J by 6 bases, leaving 13 bases between them. Germline-derived CDR1 and CDR2 are MNHEY and SMNVEV (reference sequence). CDR3 DNA: TGTGCCAGCAGTTCGACGTACAGGGTTCAGCCCCAGCATTTT. This codes for CASSSTYRVQPQHF.

The chain uses TRBV9 and TRBJ1-1; no clear D gene. There are 14 residues in the CDR3. Germline CDR1 and CDR2: SGDLS and YYNGEE. Trimming removed 4 bases at V and 7 bases at J, with 17 bases between. CDR3 coding DNA: TGTGCCAGCAGCCTCAGAAGGGAGCGGGGTGAAGCTTTCTTT. Translation: CASSLRRERGEAFF.

The chain joins TRBV2 to TRBJ1-2; D remains unclear. Germline CDR1 is SNHLY and CDR2 is FYNNEI. The V end was cut by 6 bases, the J end by 3 bases, with 17 bases between. The CDR3 spans 15 residues. The CDR3 DNA reads TGTGCCAGCAGCGTTGGGTGGGGTACGGACTATGGCTACACCTTC. Translated, it gives CASSVGWGTDYGYTF. Complete variable domain (other parts from reference TRBV2 and TRBJ1-2): EPEVTQTPSHQVTQMGQEVILRCVPISNHLYFYWYRQILGQKVEFLVSFYNNEISEKSEIFDDQFSVERPDGSNFTLKIRSTKLEDSAMYFCASSVGWGTDYGYTFGSGTRLTVV.

The CDR3 DNA follows: TGTGCCAGCAGCTCGTCGGGACAGTTACCCTATGGCTACACCTTC. It yields the protein CASSSSGQLPYGYTF. The chain links TRBV5-4 to TRBJ1-2; TRBD1 matches at 7 bases. V lost 3 bases and J lost 4; bases outside the gene matches: 9. This CDR3 is built from 15 residues. CDR1 is SGHNT and CDR2 is YYREEE in the germline V gene (reference sequence).

This sequence joins TRBV5-1 and TRBJ1-6; D gene ambiguous. CDR1 and CDR2 from the germline V gene are SGHRS and YFSETQ. V was clipped by 1 base and J by 6 bases, with 11 bases between them. The length of the CDR3 is 15 residues. This CDR3 is CASSLLGPSNSPLHF. The CDR3, as DNA: TGCGCCAGCAGCTTGTTGGGCCCCTCTAATTCACCCCTCCACTTT.

V gene TRBV7-2 combines with J gene TRBJ2-7; D not certain. The CDR3 covers 13 residues. The V and J ends lost 3 bases and 2 bases respectively, with 8 bases between them. Germline V CDR1 and CDR2: SGHTA, FQGNSA. CDR3 in amino acids: CASSFLFTYEQYF. The CDR3 coding sequence is TGTGCCAGCAGCTTTCTCTTCACCTACGAGCAGTACTTC.

V is TRBV7-9 and J is TRBJ1-1, with 8 bases that match TRBD1. V gave up 1 base and J gave up 4 bases; unmatched junction bases: 2. CDR1 is SEHNR and CDR2 is FQNEAQ in the germline V gene (reference sequence). The CDR3 is 14 residues long. The CDR3 sequence: CASSLGGQATEAFF. Here the CDR3 DNA reads TGTGCCAGCAGCTTAGGGGGACAGGCCACTGAAGCTTTCTTT.

The V gene is TRBV19, the J gene TRBJ1-6, with D possibly TRBD1 on 5 matching bases. There are 14 residues in the CDR3. V was trimmed by 8 bases and J by 7 bases, leaving 15 bases between them. CDR1 is LNHDA, CDR2 SQIVND, per germline (reference sequence). The CDR3 nucleotides read TGTGCCAGTCTCGGCGGGGCTCGGAATTCACCCCTCCACTTT. It encodes CASLGGARNSPLHF.

The chain carries TRBV5-1 and TRBJ1-1; 7 bases fit TRBD1. The CDR3 runs to 13 residues. Trimming cost V 9 bases and J 2 bases; bases outside gene matches: 7. CDR1 SGHRS and CDR2 YFSETQ come from the germline V gene. Here the CDR3 reads CATKTGINTEAFF. Here the CDR3 DNA reads TGCGCCACCAAGACAGGGATCAACACTGAAGCTTTCTTT.

This chain uses TRBV6-5 with TRBJ1-2; perhaps TRBD1 as D (5 bases). The germline V gene encodes CDR1 MNHEY and CDR2 SVGAGI. This CDR3 spans 14 amino acids. Trimming took 2 bases from V and 8 from J, leaving 15 bases between them. The CDR3 nucleotides are TGTGCCAGCAGTTACGGATGGACAAGAGGCGGCTACACCTTC. Amino acid sequence: CASSYGWTRGGYTF.

J is TRBJ2-7 and V is TRBV6-6, with 7 bases fitting TRBD2. The CDR3 runs 15 residues. With V trimmed by 2 bases and J by 0 bases, 4 bases remained unmatched. Germline lookup yields CDR1 MNHNY and CDR2 SVGAGI (reference sequence). Here the CDR3 reads CASSYDGGGSYEQYF. In DNA, the CDR3 is TGTGCCAGCAGTTACGATGGGGGGGGCTCCTACGAGCAGTACTTC.

This clone was seen once. This chain uses TRBV30 with TRBJ1-5, with D perhaps TRBD1 (5 bases). This CDR3 region has 15 residues. Trimming removed 5 bases from V and 2 bases from J, with 16 bases in between. Germline V CDR1 and CDR2: GTSNPN, SVGIG (reference sequence). CDR3 DNA: TGTGCCTGGGTCGCCCTGGGACGGGGCAATCAGCCCCAGCATTTT. Its protein is CAWVALGRGNQPQHF.

The chain is built from TRBV7-9 and TRBJ2-1; 10 positions agree with TRBD2. CDR1 and CDR2 from the germline V gene are SEHNR and FQNEAQ (reference sequence). The CDR3 is 15 residues long. Trimming removed 5 bases from V and 7 bases from J; junction bases left unmatched: 8. DNA for the CDR3: TGTGCCAGCAGCCGAGCGGGGGGGCTGGGGAATGAGCAGTTCTTC. Amino acid sequence: CASSRAGGLGNEQFF.

J is TRBJ1-2 and V is TRBV5-1; D is undetermined. Germline V CDR1 and CDR2: SGHRS, YFSETQ. Trimming removed 5 bases from V and 0 bases from J, with 14 bases in between. The CDR3 totals 15 residues. CDR3: CASSPGGLANYGYTF. Written as DNA, the CDR3 is TGCGCCAGCAGTCCCGGCGGGTTAGCTAACTATGGCTACACCTTC.

The J gene is TRBJ2-2, the V gene TRBV7-2; D is possibly TRBD1 (5 bases). Germline loops: CDR1 SGHTA, CDR2 FQGNSA. Trimming removed 6 bases from V and 8 bases from J, with 16 bases in between. The CDR3 totals 14 residues. CDR3 coding DNA: TGTGCCAGCAGAGAAGGGGCGTGGATGGGGGAGCTGTTTTTT. Amino acid sequence: CASREGAWMGELFF.

This clone was detected a few times. The rearrangement uses TRBV6-1 and TRBJ1-1; tentative D call: TRBD1 (6 bases). The V and J ends lost 1 base and 1 base respectively, with 7 bases between them. Germline loops: CDR1 MNHNS, CDR2 SASEGT. The CDR3 is made up of 14 amino acids. In DNA form, the CDR3 reads TGTGCCAGCAGTGAAGGGGACACGAACACTGAAGCTTTCTTT. Protein: CASSEGDTNTEAFF.

The CDR3, as DNA: TGCGCCAGCAGCCAAGAAGGGCCAGGGGGGATGACCGGGGAGCTGTTTTTT. This gives the protein CASSQEGPGGMTGELFF. The rearrangement joins TRBV4-3 to TRBJ2-2; possible D gene TRBD1, 7 bases. CDR3 size: 17 residues. Germline CDR1 LGHNA, CDR2 YSLEER. Deletions cut 0 bases from V and 5 bases from J, with 16 bases between.

The rearrangement links TRBV6-6 to TRBJ1-1; TRBD1 aligns across 10 bases. Looked up from germline, CDR1 is MNHNY and CDR2 is SVGAGI (reference sequence). CDR3 length: 15 amino acids. The V segment lost 4 bases and the J segment 3 bases; nucleotides outside the gene matches: 5. CDR3 nucleotides: TGTGCCAGCAGTTCAACCGGGACAGGGGACACTGAAGCTTTCTTT. This gives the protein CASSSTGTGDTEAFF.

This rearrangement joins TRBV19 to TRBJ2-3; 11 bases line up with TRBD2. The CDR3 totals 16 residues. Germline V gene sequence: CDR1 LNHDA, CDR2 SQIVND (reference sequence). V lost 5 bases, J lost 3 bases, and 7 bases stayed unmatched. The CDR3 region has the DNA TGTGCCAGTAGTCTTCTAGCGGGGGGAGGAACAGATACGCAGTATTTT. It yields the protein CASSLLAGGGTDTQYF.